This entry lists 17 T cell receptor beta chains sequenced from one sample in a study of T cells in Graves' hyperthyroidism and ophthalmopathy. There were TCR beta CDR3 regions amplified from RNA transcripts. First-round RT-PCR with HTBI primers amplified the TCR CDR3 region. TCRdb used MiXCR to reprocess the multiplex PCR reads, holding one entry per CDR3 protein. The table lists about 540,000 distinct CDR3 sequences, about half of them singletons. Sequencing was carried out using peripheral blood or thyroid tissue (not recorded which). The receptors come from a woman younger than 35 with Graves' hyperthyroidism.

This rearrangement joins TRBV14 to TRBJ1-4; unclear D gene. Trimming stripped 0 bases from V and 5 bases from J, with 13 bases between. The CDR3 has 16 amino acids. Looked up from germline, CDR1 is SGHDN and CDR2 is FVKESK. CDR3 coding DNA: TGTGCCAGCAGCCAAGAAAAGGTTTACCCGAATGAAAAACTGTTTTTT. Protein: CASSQEKVYPNEKLFF.

Points on this clonotype: A much larger clone differs from this one at a single base, so this may be a read error. The gene calls are TRBV20-1 and TRBJ1-2, with D hard to call. V was cut by 5 bases and J by 2 bases, with 15 bases left in between. The CDR3 spans 14 residues. Germline CDR1 and CDR2: DFQATT and SNEGSKA (reference sequence). The CDR3: CSASPTSGNYGYTF. DNA of the CDR3: TGCAGTGCTTCCCCTACTTCAGGCAACTATGGCTACACCTTC.

This clonotype was seen a few times. V is TRBV2 and J is TRBJ1-1; 7 bases fit TRBD1. The V and J ends lost 8 bases and 5 bases, in that order; junction bases with no gene match: 11. Per germline, CDR1 SNHLY and CDR2 FYNNEI. CDR3 size: 14 residues. CDR3 protein: CASAPDRARTEAFF. CDR3 DNA sequence: TGTGCCAGCGCCCCCGACAGGGCGAGAACTGAAGCTTTCTTT.

This clonotype has ten or more counts. The chain joins TRBV7-2 to TRBJ1-6; no reliable D call. This CDR3 comprises 14 residues. V gave up 3 bases and J gave up 8 bases, with 11 bases separating them. The germline V gene encodes CDR1 SGHTA and CDR2 FQGNSA. This CDR3 reads CASSFGWWDSPLHF. The CDR3 coding sequence is TGTGCCAGCAGCTTTGGCTGGTGGGATTCACCCCTCCACTTT.

The J gene is TRBJ1-3, the V gene TRBV29-1; D possibly corresponds to TRBD1 (5 bases). V was clipped by 6 bases and J by 4 bases, with 13 bases between them. The CDR3 covers 13 residues. CDR1 SQVTM and CDR2 ANQGSEA come from the germline V gene. The CDR3 loop is CSVVWGGGNTIYF. CDR3 sequence (DNA): TGCAGCGTGGTCTGGGGGGGAGGAAACACCATATATTTT.

V and J are TRBV24-1 and TRBJ2-2, with TRBD1 identical over 11 bases. V shed 1 base, J shed 6 bases, and the junction held 3 bases outside the gene matches. The CDR3 contains 16 residues. Germline V CDR1 and CDR2: KGHDR, SFDVKD. This CDR3 reads CATSDFGQGASGELFF. As DNA, the CDR3 is TGTGCCACCAGTGATTTTGGACAGGGGGCCTCCGGGGAGCTGTTTTTT.

This clonotype showed up many times. The chain recombines TRBV10-3 with TRBJ1-2; 8 bases map to TRBD1. Trimming cost V 3 bases and J 0 bases; bases outside gene matches: 9. CDR1 is ENHRY, CDR2 SYGVKD, per germline. The CDR3 covers 17 residues. Written as DNA, the CDR3 is TGTGCCATCAGTGACCCGGCAGGGGGCAGTTCTAACTATGGCTACACCTTC. The encoded protein is CAISDPAGGSSNYGYTF.

This clonotype was observed a handful of times. The J gene is TRBJ2-7, the V gene TRBV7-2, with 7 bases matching TRBD2. Germline V gene lookup returns CDR1 SGHTA and CDR2 FQGNSA. The CDR3 length is 15 residues. J lost 4 bases, V lost 3 bases, and 9 bases had no gene match. The DNA of the CDR3 is TGTGCCAGCAGCTTTTATGCGGGAGAGGCGTACGAGCAGTACTTC. Its protein is CASSFYAGEAYEQYF.

Regarding this clonotype: A much larger clone differs by one base, so this may be a read error. The chain uses TRBV24-1 and TRBJ2-7; D call uncertain. CDR1 KGHDR and CDR2 SFDVKD come from the germline V gene. The length of the CDR3 is 14 residues. CDR3 sequence: CATSDGGASCEQYF. The CDR3 bases are TGTGCCACCAGTGATGGTGGCGCCTCCTGCGAGCAGTACTTC.

The V call is TRBV25-1, the J call TRBJ1-6; D is perhaps TRBD1 (5 bases). Trimming removed 8 bases at V and 7 bases at J, with 9 bases between. The CDR3 is 12 amino acids. In germline, CDR1 is MGHDK, CDR2 SYGVNS. The CDR3 DNA is TGTGCCAGCCGGGACGGGAATTCACCCCTCCACTTT. This encodes CASRDGNSPLHF.

The chain combines TRBV7-9 with TRBJ1-4, with a tentative D call TRBD1 (6 bases). The CDR3 extends over 15 amino acids. Germline V gene sequence: CDR1 SEHNR, CDR2 FQNEAQ (reference sequence). Trimming took off 1 base at V and 7 bases at J, with 13 bases between the two ends. The CDR3: CASSLGTAKVEKLFF. CDR3 sequence (DNA): TGTGCCAGCAGCTTAGGGACAGCTAAAGTTGAAAAACTGTTTTTT.

CDR3 amino acids: CASSLGSVMETQYF. The CDR3 DNA reads as TGTGCCAGCAGCTTGGGGAGCGTGATGGAGACCCAGTACTTC. The V and J genes are TRBV7-2 and TRBJ2-5; a possible D gene is TRBD2 (5 bases). V lost 3 bases and J lost 5, with 13 bases in between. The CDR3 extends over 14 amino acids. Germline V gives CDR1 SGHTA, CDR2 FQGNSA.

There are a few counts of this clonotype. This sequence joins TRBV10-2 and TRBJ2-7, with D unresolved. The CDR3 has 16 amino acids. V was clipped by 6 bases and J by 0 bases, with 18 bases between them. Germline V gives CDR1 WSHSY, CDR2 SAAADI. CDR3 residues: CASRQPTSETSYEQYF. The CDR3, as DNA: TGCGCCAGCAGACAACCCACCTCGGAGACCTCCTACGAGCAGTACTTC.

J is TRBJ2-5 and V is TRBV2; perhaps TRBD2 as D (7 bases). V was shortened by 8 bases and J by 4 bases, with 14 bases between the two germline ends. This CDR3 is 13 amino acids long. Germline loops: CDR1 SNHLY, CDR2 FYNNEI. CDR3 nucleotide sequence: TGTGCCAGCTTGGGGGGGCGGGGAGAGACCCAGTACTTC. Its translation: CASLGGRGETQYF.

This clonotype was seen just once. The chain uses TRBV7-2 and TRBJ2-5, with D hard to call. CDR1 and CDR2 from the germline V gene are SGHTA and FQGNSA. Trimming pared 7 bases from V and 5 bases from J, leaving 23 bases between. This CDR3 spans 16 amino acids. The DNA for the CDR3 is TGTGCCAGCACCCTAAAGAGGTTGCGCCTCCACGAGACCCAGTACTTC. This codes for CASTLKRLRLHETQYF.

This rearrangement joins TRBV20-1 to TRBJ1-5; no definite D call. Trimming removed 3 bases from V and 4 bases from J, with 7 bases in between. The CDR3 spans 12 residues. Germline assignment: CDR1 DFQATT and CDR2 SNEGSKA (reference sequence). In nucleotides, the CDR3 is TGCAGTGCTAGGTCCCCTAATCAGCCCCAGCATTTT. It specifies CSARSPNQPQHF.

Written as DNA, the CDR3 is TGTGCCACCAGTGATTCACAGGGGTTTGGGGAGACCCAGTACTTC. It encodes CATSDSQGFGETQYF. The rearrangement joins TRBV24-1 to TRBJ2-5, with 7 bases aligning to TRBD1. Unmatched junction bases numbered 7, after V lost 2 bases and J lost 5 bases. CDR1 KGHDR and CDR2 SFDVKD come from the germline V gene. This CDR3 is 15 amino acids long.